This T cell receptor beta chain was sequenced during a study of blood T cells in healthy people across ages. The ends lost 2 bases at V and 7 bases at J; junction bases unmatched: 5. Germline V CDR1 and CDR2: KGHSH, LQKENI. The CDR3 consists of 16 residues. The authors ran a second PCR of about 6 to 12 cycles using a sample-barcoded 5' primer and a J-beta primer mix. Every sample returned 2.5 million or more CDR3-containing paired-end reads. TCRdb re-called the 5' RACE reads with MiXCR, one entry per CDR3 protein. Of about 1,000,000 distinct CDR3 sequences in the sample, more than 35% were seen once. The gene calls are TRBV18 and TRBJ2-1; 13 bases align to TRBD2. This TCR came from a woman aged 55-69 years in good health. Sample: blood. The chain's CDR3 is CASSPGGLAGWNEQFF. CDR3 in DNA: TGTGCCAGCTCACCAGGGGGACTAGCGGGATGGAATGAGCAGTTCTTC.